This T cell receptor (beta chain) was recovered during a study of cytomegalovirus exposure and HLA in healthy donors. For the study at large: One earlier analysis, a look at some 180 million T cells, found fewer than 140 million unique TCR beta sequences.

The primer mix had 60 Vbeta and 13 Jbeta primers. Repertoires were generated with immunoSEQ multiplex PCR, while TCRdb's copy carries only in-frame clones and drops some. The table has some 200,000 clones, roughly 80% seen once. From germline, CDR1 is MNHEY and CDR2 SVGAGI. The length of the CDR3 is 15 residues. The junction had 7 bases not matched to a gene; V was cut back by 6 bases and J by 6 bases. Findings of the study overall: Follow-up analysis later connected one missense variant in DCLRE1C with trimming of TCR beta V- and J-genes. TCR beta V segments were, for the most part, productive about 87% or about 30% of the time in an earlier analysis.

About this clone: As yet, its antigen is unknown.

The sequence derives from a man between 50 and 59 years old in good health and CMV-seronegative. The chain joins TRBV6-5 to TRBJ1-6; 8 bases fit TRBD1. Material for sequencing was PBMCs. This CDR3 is CASSPGQGGNSPLHF. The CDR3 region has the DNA TGTGCCAGCAGCCCAGGACAGGGAGGTAATTCACCCCTCCACTTT.